This entry lists 19 T cell receptor beta chains sequenced from one sample in a study of blood T cell repertoires in COVID-19. Sequencing was performed with immunoSEQ multiplex PCR; in TCRdb, only in-frame clones are kept and a portion is missing. Here the sample spans under 450,000 clones, about 89% being singletons. Sequencing was carried out using peripheral blood. Every receptor here comes from a woman in her thirties or forties with COVID-19, enrolled during active disease.

The rearrangement joins TRBV28 to TRBJ1-2, with TRBD1 matching 11 bases. The V gene end was trimmed by 6 bases and the J gene end by 9 bases; junction bases not matched to a gene: 9. Germline V gene sequence: CDR1 MDHEN, CDR2 SYDVKM. There are 14 residues in the CDR3. CDR3 nucleotide sequence: TGTGCCAGCAGCCCAAATGGACAGGGGGCTCGCTACACCTTC. Translating it yields CASSPNGQGARYTF.

The DNA of the CDR3 is TGCGCCAGCAGCCCCCGTCTAGCGGGGGCATACGAGCAGTACTTC. It specifies CASSPRLAGAYEQYF. This rearrangement joins TRBV4-1 to TRBJ2-7, with 10 bases matching TRBD2. The CDR3 spans 15 residues. The germline CDR1 and CDR2 sequences are MGHRA and YSYEKL. V trimming: 4 bases; J trimming: 4 bases; junction bases outside the gene matches: 7.

This clone occurred a few times. The CDR3 DNA follows: TGTGCCACCAGCAGAGTAATACAGAACACTGAAGCTTTCTTT. This encodes CATSRVIQNTEAFF. This chain links TRBV15 with TRBJ1-1; no firm D call. The CDR3 contains 14 residues. Trimming stripped 1 base from V and 1 base from J, with 7 bases between. Germline lookup yields CDR1 LNHNV and CDR2 YYDKDF (reference sequence). The entire variable domain, with the rest obtained from reference TRBV15 and TRBJ1-1, is as follows: DAMVIQNPRYQVTQFGKPVTLSCSQTLNHNVMYWYQQKSSQAPKLLFHYYDKDFNNEADTPDNFQSRRPNTSFCFLDIRSPGLGDTAMYLCATSRVIQNTEAFFGQGTRLTVV.

CDR3 loop: CAWSVQGHEQYF. The CDR3 DNA reads as TGTGCCTGGAGTGTACAGGGCCACGAGCAGTACTTC. This chain uses TRBV30 with TRBJ2-7, with D perhaps TRBD1 (6 bases). The CDR3 is 12 residues long. V gave up 0 bases and J gave up 5 bases, with 8 bases separating them. Germline-derived CDR1 and CDR2 are GTSNPN and SVGIG (reference sequence).

V gene TRBV5-1 combines with J gene TRBJ1-1; the D is unclear. Germline V gene sequence: CDR1 SGHRS, CDR2 YFSETQ. V gave up 0 bases and J gave up 10 bases, with 16 bases separating them. This CDR3 spans 14 amino acids. The CDR3 here is CASSLGPSGNTAFF. The CDR3 DNA is TGCGCCAGCAGCTTGGGGCCCTCGGGGAACACAGCTTTCTTT.

The CDR3, as DNA: TGCAGTGCTAGTTGGTACGGCGGGAGCAATGAGCAGTTCTTC. Its translation is CSASWYGGSNEQFF. The chain links TRBV20-1 to TRBJ2-1, with 7 bases aligning to TRBD2. Trimming removed 3 bases from V and 6 bases from J; junction bases left unmatched: 8. The CDR3 has 14 residues. Germline lookup yields CDR1 DFQATT and CDR2 SNEGSKA (reference sequence).

This clone turned up a few times. DNA of the CDR3: TGTGCCAGCAGGGGACAAATCATGAACACTGAAGCTTTCTTT. Its translation is CASRGQIMNTEAFF. This rearrangement joins TRBV28 to TRBJ1-1, with D possibly matching TRBD1 (6 bases). Germline V gene data show CDR1 as MDHEN and CDR2 as SYDVKM. Trimming removed 6 bases from V and 0 bases from J, with 11 bases in between. The CDR3 length is 14 residues.

Only one count was recorded for this clone. The chain combines TRBV27 with TRBJ2-1; D may be TRBD1 (5 bases). The germline V gene has CDR1 MNHEY and CDR2 SMNVEV (reference sequence). V was pared by 3 bases and J by 7 bases, with 10 bases between. The CDR3 has 13 amino acids. CDR3 residues: CASSFSTVNEQFF. The CDR3 DNA sequence: TGTGCCAGCAGTTTCTCGACAGTTAATGAGCAGTTCTTC.

The V call is TRBV6-5, the J call TRBJ1-5; 9 bases fit TRBD1. The CDR3 has 15 residues. Trimming took 5 bases from V and 6 from J; bases not matched to a gene: 8. From germline, CDR1 is MNHEY and CDR2 SVGAGI. For the CDR3, the DNA is TGTGCCAGCAGTAAGGGACAGGGAGGACGTCAGCCCCAGCATTTT. This encodes CASSKGQGGRQPQHF.

The V call is TRBV7-2, the J call TRBJ1-2; unclear D gene. The CDR3 loop spans 13 amino acids. Germline CDR1 and CDR2: SGHTA and FQGNSA. The V gene lost 8 bases and the J gene lost 4 bases, with 14 bases spanning the gap. The DNA for the CDR3 is TGTGCCAGCTTATCAGCCGGGATCTATGGCTACACCTTC. This translates into CASLSAGIYGYTF.

The chain links TRBV5-1 to TRBJ1-6, with D unclear. The ends were cut back, 2 bases at V and 7 bases at J, with 13 bases in the middle. This CDR3 has 15 residues. CDR1 and CDR2 from the germline V gene are SGHRS and YFSETQ. This CDR3 reads CASSFGSGANSPLHF. Written as DNA, the CDR3 is TGCGCCAGCAGCTTCGGCTCAGGTGCAAATTCACCCCTCCACTTT.

V and J are TRBV10-3 and TRBJ1-5; 8 bases line up with TRBD1. Trimming cost V 2 bases and J 7 bases; bases outside gene matches: 7. Germline CDR1 and CDR2: ENHRY and SYGVKD. The CDR3 has 15 residues. As DNA, the CDR3 is TGTGCCATCAGTGAGACAGGACAGGGTAGCCAGCCCCAGCATTTT. Protein sequence: CAISETGQGSQPQHF.

The CDR3 bases are TGTGCTAGTGGTTTGGACCCTAAAGGGGCCCAAATCTATGGCTACACCTTC. This gives the protein CASGLDPKGAQIYGYTF. V and J are TRBV12-5 and TRBJ1-2; D might be TRBD1 (5 bases). In germline, CDR1 is LGHNT, CDR2 FRNRAP. The CDR3 is 17 residues long. Trimming left V 1 base short and J 4 bases short, with 19 bases between. The full variable domain, completed using reference TRBV12-5 and TRBJ1-2, is DARVTQTPRHKVTEMGQEVTMRCQPILGHNTVFWYRQTMMQGLELLAYFRNRAPLDDSGMPKDRFSAEMPDATLATLKIQPSEPRDSAVYFCASGLDPKGAQIYGYTFGSGTRLTVV.

The chain has TRBV6-5 and TRBJ2-1; 7 bases agree with TRBD1. The CDR3 has 16 amino acids. Germline V CDR1 and CDR2: MNHEY, SVGAGI. Trimming took 0 bases from V and 5 from J; bases not matched to a gene: 7. CDR3 sequence: CASSYSNRGWHNEQFF. The CDR3, as DNA: TGTGCCAGCAGTTACTCGAACAGGGGTTGGCACAATGAGCAGTTCTTC.

The V gene is TRBV28, the J gene TRBJ2-3; TRBD2 is a possible D gene (6 bases). V lost 9 bases to trimming and J lost 0 bases, with 10 bases between them. Germline CDR1 and CDR2: MDHEN and SYDVKM. The CDR3 has 13 residues. CDR3 sequence: CASQAGSTDTQYF. The CDR3 DNA is TGTGCCAGTCAAGCGGGTAGCACAGATACGCAGTATTTT.

The chain has TRBV18 and TRBJ1-3; D remains unclear. Germline V gives CDR1 KGHSH, CDR2 LQKENI. V was clipped by 0 bases and J by 4 bases, with 13 bases between them. The CDR3 runs to 16 residues. The DNA for the CDR3 is TGTGCCAGCTCACCACCACGGGGATCGTACGGAAACACCATATATTTT. Translated: CASSPPRGSYGNTIYF.

The genes are TRBV28 and TRBJ2-7; TRBD1 matches 10 bases. CDR3 length equals 15 residues. The germline V gene has CDR1 MDHEN and CDR2 SYDVKM. With 4 bases clipped from V and 0 bases from J, the junction kept 3 bases outside the gene matches. The CDR3, as DNA: TGTGCCAGCAGTTGGGGACAGGGGAGCTCCTACGAGCAGTACTTC. Translated: CASSWGQGSSYEQYF.

The chain is built from TRBV7-3 and TRBJ2-1; D gene uncertain. The CDR3 runs 16 residues. The germline V gene encodes CDR1 SGHTA and CDR2 FQGTGA. Trimming removed 6 bases at V and 5 bases at J, with 20 bases between. In DNA form, the CDR3 reads TGTGCCAGCAGTCTGACCGGGTCTCCAAATCACAATGAGCAGTTCTTC. This encodes CASSLTGSPNHNEQFF.

The chain uses TRBV24-1 and TRBJ2-1; maybe TRBD1 (6 bases). The length of the CDR3 is 14 residues. Deletions cut 3 bases from V and 7 bases from J, with 12 bases between. CDR1 and CDR2 (germline): KGHDR, SFDVKD. Here the CDR3 reads CATSDPSGENEQFF. Here the CDR3 DNA reads TGTGCCACCAGTGATCCTTCAGGGGAAAATGAGCAGTTCTTC.